The source of this T cell receptor beta chain is a study of cytomegalovirus exposure and HLA in healthy donors. The donors were members of the validation cohort, which comprised under 150 subjects and was separate from the first cohort of 600 to 800 subjects. Study-wide findings and caveats: Testing in vitro showed a few CMV-associated chains specific for CMV antigens. Rare TCR sequences dominated, though some public TCRs recurred in many donors.

Assay used: immunoSEQ multiplex PCR; TCRdb lists only in-frame clones, some missing. Among over 200,000 clones, nearly 90% were seen once, and the ten largest hold 0.35% to 0.4%. Worth noting for this clone: Its matching antigen is unknown.

Germline-derived CDR1 and CDR2 are ENHRY and SYGVKD. This CDR3 contains 14 residues. With 11 bases clipped from V and 8 bases from J, the junction kept 15 bases outside the gene matches. This chain connects TRBV10-3 to TRBJ1-2, with 9 bases that match TRBD1. The clonotype comes from a woman aged 18-29 years in good health and CMV-seronegative. Material: PBMCs. CDR3 in amino acids: CASLGTGSKSGYTF. CDR3 nucleotides: TGTGCCTCCCTCGGGACAGGGTCCAAGTCGGGCTACACCTTC.